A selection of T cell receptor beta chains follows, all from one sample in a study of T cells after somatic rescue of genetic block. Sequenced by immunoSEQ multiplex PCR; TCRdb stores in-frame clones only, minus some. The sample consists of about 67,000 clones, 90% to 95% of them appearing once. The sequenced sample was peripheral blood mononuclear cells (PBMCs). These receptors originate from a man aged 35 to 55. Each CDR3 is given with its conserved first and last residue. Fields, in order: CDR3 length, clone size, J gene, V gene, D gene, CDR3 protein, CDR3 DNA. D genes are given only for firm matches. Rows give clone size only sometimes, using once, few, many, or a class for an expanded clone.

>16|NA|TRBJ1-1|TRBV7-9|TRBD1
CASSFNRGGRNTEAFF
TGTGCCAGCAGCTTCAACAGGGGGGGCCGGAACACTGAAGCTTTCTTT
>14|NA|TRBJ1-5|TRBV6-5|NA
CASSYSRRNQPQHF
TGTGCCAGCAGTTACTCGAGACGCAATCAGCCCCAGCATTTT
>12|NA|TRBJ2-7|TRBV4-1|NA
CASSQVAERQYF
TGCGCCAGCAGCCAAGTAGCGGAACGCCAGTACTTC
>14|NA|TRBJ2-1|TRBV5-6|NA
CASSLSLRAAEQFF
TGTGCCAGCAGCCTGAGTCTCAGGGCTGCTGAGCAGTTCTTC
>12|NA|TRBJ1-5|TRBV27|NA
CASSSLVGPQHF
TGTGCCAGCAGTTCATTAGTCGGGCCCCAGCATTTT
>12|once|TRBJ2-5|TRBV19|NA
CASRAKEETQYF
TGTGCCAGCAGGGCCAAAGAAGAGACCCAGTACTTC
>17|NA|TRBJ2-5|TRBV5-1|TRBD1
CASSYGSRDRVEETQYF
TGCGCCAGCAGCTACGGCTCTAGGGACAGGGTTGAAGAGACCCAGTACTTC
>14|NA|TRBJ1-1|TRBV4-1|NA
CASSQATVNTEAFF
TGCGCCAGCAGCCAAGCGACAGTTAACACTGAAGCTTTCTTT
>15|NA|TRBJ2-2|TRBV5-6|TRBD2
CASSIAGFATGELFF
TGTGCCAGCAGCATAGCGGGCTTCGCCACCGGGGAGCTGTTTTTT
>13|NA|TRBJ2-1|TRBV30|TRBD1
CACSGQGRDEQFF
TGTGCCTGTTCGGGACAGGGGCGCGATGAGCAGTTCTTC
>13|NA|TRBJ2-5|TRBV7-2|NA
CASSTDRRETQYF
TGTGCCAGCAGCACGGACAGAAGGGAGACCCAGTACTTC
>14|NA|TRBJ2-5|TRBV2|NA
CASSAGSTQETQYF
TGTGCCAGCAGTGCTGGGAGCACCCAAGAGACCCAGTACTTC
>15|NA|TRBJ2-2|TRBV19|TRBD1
CASSTGTANTGELFF
TGTGCCAGTAGTACCGGGACAGCGAACACCGGGGAGCTGTTTTTT
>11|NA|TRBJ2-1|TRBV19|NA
CASSVGYEQFF
TGTGCCAGTAGTGTGGGCTATGAGCAGTTCTTC
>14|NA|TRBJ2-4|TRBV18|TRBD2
CASSPAGGRGIQYF
TGTGCCAGCTCACCGGCGGGGGGACGGGGCATTCAGTACTTC
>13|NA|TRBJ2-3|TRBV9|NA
CASKSHLRDTQYF
TGTGCCAGCAAGTCACACTTGAGGGATACGCAGTATTTT
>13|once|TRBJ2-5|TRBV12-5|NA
CASGLGGVETQYF
TGTGCTAGTGGTTTGGGTGGGGTAGAGACCCAGTACTTC
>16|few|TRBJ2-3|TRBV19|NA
CASSLATGPSTDTQYF
TGTGCCAGTAGCCTAGCAACGGGACCCAGCACAGATACGCAGTATTTT
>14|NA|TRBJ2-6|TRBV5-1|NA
CASSTLSGANVLTF
TGCGCCAGCAGCACCCTCTCTGGGGCCAACGTCCTGACTTTC
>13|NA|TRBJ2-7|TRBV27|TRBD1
CASSLGDRAEQYF
TGCGCCAGCAGTTTGGGGGACAGGGCCGAGCAGTACTTC
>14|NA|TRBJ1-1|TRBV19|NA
CASSPTPIITEAFF
TGTGCCAGTAGTCCCACCCCGATTATCACTGAAGCTTTCTTT
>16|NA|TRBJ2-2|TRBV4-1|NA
CASSQAQRIGTGELFF
TGCGCCAGCAGCCAAGCCCAAAGGATAGGCACCGGGGAGCTGTTTTTT
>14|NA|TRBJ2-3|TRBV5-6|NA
CASSLVDSPESQYF
TGTGCCAGCAGCTTGGTAGACTCCCCCGAGTCGCAGTATTTT
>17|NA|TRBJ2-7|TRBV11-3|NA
CASSLDHGWVGSYEQYF
TGTGCCAGCAGCTTAGATCACGGGTGGGTGGGCTCCTACGAGCAGTACTTC
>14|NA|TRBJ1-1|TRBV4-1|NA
CASSQVGRRAEAFF
TGCGCCAGCAGCCAAGTAGGCAGGCGCGCTGAAGCTTTCTTT
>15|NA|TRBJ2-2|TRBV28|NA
CASSLGEQDTGELFF
TGTGCCAGCAGTTTGGGGGAGCAGGACACCGGGGAGCTGTTTTTT
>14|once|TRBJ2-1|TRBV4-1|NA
CASSRRTENNEQFF
TGCGCCAGCAGCCGCAGGACAGAAAACAATGAGCAGTTCTTC
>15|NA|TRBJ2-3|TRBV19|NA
CASSPSSGWGDTQYF
TGTGCCAGTAGTCCCTCGTCGGGCTGGGGCGATACGCAGTATTTT
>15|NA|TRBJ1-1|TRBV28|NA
CASSLSQYMNTEAFF
TGTGCCAGCAGTCTCTCCCAGTACATGAACACTGAAGCTTTCTTT
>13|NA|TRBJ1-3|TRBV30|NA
CAWSGGRADTIYF
TGTGCCTGGAGTGGGGGCAGGGCGGACACCATATATTTT
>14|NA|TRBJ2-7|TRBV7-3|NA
CASSLGRSANEQYF
TGTGCCAGCAGCTTAGGGAGGTCCGCCAACGAGCAGTACTTC